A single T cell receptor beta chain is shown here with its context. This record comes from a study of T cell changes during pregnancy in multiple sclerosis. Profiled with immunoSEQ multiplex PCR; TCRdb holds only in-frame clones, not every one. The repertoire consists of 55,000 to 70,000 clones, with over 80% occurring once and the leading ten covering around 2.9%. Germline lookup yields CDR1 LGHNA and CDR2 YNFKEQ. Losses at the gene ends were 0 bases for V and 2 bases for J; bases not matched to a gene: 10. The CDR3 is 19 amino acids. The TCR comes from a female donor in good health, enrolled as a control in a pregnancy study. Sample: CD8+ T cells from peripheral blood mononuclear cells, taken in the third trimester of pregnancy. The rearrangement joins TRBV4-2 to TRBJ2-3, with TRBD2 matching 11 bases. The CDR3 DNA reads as TGTGCCAGCAGCCAAGAAGCTAGCGGGGGGACAAATGACACAGATACGCAGTATTTT. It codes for CASSQEASGGTNDTDTQYF.